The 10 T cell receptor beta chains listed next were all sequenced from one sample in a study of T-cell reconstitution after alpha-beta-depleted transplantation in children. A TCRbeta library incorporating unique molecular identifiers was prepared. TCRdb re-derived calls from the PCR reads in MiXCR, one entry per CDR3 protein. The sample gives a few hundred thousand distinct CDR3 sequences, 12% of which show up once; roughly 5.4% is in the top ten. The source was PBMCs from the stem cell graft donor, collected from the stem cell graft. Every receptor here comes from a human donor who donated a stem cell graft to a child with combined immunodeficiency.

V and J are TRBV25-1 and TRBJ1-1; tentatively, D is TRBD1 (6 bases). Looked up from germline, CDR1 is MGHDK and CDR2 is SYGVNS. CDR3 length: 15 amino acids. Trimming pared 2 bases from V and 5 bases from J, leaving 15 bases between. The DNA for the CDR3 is TGTGCCAGCAGTGAACACGGACAGTCAGGGACTGAAGCTTTCTTT. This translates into CASSEHGQSGTEAFF.

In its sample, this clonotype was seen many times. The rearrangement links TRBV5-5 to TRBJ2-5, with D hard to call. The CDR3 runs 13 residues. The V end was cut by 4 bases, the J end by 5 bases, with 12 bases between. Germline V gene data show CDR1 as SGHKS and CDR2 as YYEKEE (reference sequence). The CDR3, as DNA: TGTGCCAGCAGCCGTGGAATATGGGAGACCCAGTACTTC. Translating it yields CASSRGIWETQYF.

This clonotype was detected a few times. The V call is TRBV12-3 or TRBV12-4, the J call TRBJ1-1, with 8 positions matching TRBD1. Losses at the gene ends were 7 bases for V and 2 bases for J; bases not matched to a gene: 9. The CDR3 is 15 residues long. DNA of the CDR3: TGTGCCAGCAAAAACACAGGGGGTTCTAACACTGAAGCTTTCTTT. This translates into CASKNTGGSNTEAFF.

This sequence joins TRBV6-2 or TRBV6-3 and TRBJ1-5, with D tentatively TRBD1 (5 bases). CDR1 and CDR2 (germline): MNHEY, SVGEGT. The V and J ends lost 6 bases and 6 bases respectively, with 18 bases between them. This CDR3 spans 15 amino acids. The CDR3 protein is CASSPIGGRSQPQHF. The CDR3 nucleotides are TGTGCCAGCAGCCCCATTGGGGGTAGAAGTCAGCCCCAGCATTTT.

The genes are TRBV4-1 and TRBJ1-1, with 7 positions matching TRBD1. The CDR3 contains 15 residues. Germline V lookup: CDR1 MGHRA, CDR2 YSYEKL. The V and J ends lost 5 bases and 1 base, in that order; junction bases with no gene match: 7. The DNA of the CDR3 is TGCGCCAGCAGCGCCCGACAGGGTGCGAACACTGAAGCTTTCTTT. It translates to CASSARQGANTEAFF.

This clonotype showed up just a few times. The CDR3, as DNA: TGCGCCAGCAGCCCCCTCGGAGGGTTGCTCTCAGATACGCAGTATTTT. Protein: CASSPLGGLLSDTQYF. The V call is TRBV5-1, the J call TRBJ2-3; a possible D gene is TRBD2 (6 bases). The CDR3 length is 16 residues. Germline CDR1 SGHRS, CDR2 YFSETQ. Trimming took 4 bases from V and 4 from J, leaving 19 bases between them.

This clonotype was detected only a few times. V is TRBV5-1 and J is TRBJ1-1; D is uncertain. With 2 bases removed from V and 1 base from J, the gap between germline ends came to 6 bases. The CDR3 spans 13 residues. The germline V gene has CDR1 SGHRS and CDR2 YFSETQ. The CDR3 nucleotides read TGCGCCAGCAGCTTATGGACGAACACTGAAGCTTTCTTT. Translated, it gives CASSLWTNTEAFF.

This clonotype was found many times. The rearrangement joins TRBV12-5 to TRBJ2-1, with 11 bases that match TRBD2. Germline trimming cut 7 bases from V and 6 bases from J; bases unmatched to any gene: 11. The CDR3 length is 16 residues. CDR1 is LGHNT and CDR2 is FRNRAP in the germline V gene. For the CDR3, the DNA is TGTGCTAGTGCCCAACTAGCGGGAGCTTTCGGCAATGAGCAGTTCTTC. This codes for CASAQLAGAFGNEQFF.

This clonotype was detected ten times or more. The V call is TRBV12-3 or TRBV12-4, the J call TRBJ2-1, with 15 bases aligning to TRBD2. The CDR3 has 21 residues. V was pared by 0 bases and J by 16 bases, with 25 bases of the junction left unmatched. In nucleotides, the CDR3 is TGTGCCAGCAGTTTAGCGTGGGAGGGACTAGCGGGAGGCAGAACTCCCTATACGGTATTCTTC. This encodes CASSLAWEGLAGGRTPYTVFF.

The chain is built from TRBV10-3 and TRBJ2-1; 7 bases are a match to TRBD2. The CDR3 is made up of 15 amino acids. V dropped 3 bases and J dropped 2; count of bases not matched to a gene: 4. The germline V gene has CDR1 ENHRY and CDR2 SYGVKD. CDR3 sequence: CAISDGSGPYNEQFF. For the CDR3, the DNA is TGTGCCATCAGTGATGGTAGCGGGCCCTACAATGAGCAGTTCTTC.